The clone carrying this T cell receptor beta chain was detected a few times. The antigen is not known. The source of the sample is a study of shared clonotypes between healthy human individuals. As for the study in general: Donor composition was a couple of women and three men, aged 18 to 49.

Per the germline V gene, CDR1 is MNHEY and CDR2 is SVGAGI. The CDR3 spans 13 residues. V lost 4 bases and J 3 bases, leaving 10 bases between the germline ends. Notes on the study in general: Sharing across four donors was highest in naive CD4 (around 5%) and lowest in memory CD8 (0.4%). Generally, naive subsets came out with larger estimated richness than memory subsets. Investigators collected only blood, and repertoires in tissues likely differ.

Method: immunoSEQ multiplex PCR; TCRdb's copy keeps in-frame clones and lacks some. The sample comprises about 980,000 clones, over 60% of which are singletons, and roughly 1.5% rests with the top ten. Sequencing used memory CD4+ T cells sorted from blood. Subset defined: CD45RA-negative fraction. The chain links TRBV6-5 to TRBJ2-7, with unresolved D. The sequence was collected from a man aged 18 to 29 in good health. In DNA form, the CDR3 reads TGTGCCAGCAGTTTCGCACCCGGCTACGAGCAGTACTTC. Amino acid sequence: CASSFAPGYEQYF.